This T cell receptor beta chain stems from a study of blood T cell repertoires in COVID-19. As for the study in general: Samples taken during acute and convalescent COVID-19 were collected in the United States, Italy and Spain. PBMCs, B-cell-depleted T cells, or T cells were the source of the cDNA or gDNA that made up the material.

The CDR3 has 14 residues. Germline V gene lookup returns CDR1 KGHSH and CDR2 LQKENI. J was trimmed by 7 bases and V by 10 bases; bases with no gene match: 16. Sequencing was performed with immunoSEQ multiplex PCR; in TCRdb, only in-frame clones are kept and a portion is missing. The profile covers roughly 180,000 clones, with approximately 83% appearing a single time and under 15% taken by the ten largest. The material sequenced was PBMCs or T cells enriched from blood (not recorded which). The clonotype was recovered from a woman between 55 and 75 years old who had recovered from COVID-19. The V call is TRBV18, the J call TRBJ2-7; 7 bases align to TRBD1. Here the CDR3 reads CATSTGSPTIEQYF. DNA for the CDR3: TGTGCCACCTCGACAGGGAGTCCGACTATTGAGCAGTACTTC.